This T cell receptor beta chain originates from a study of blood T cells in healthy people across ages. The junction had 7 bases not matched to a gene; V was cut back by 6 bases and J by 2 bases. The CDR3 runs 15 residues. The germline CDR1 and CDR2 sequences are MNHEY and SVGEGT. The use of a sample-barcoded 5' primer and a J-beta primer mix characterized a second PCR of roughly 6 to 11 cycles. TCRdb reanalysed the 5' RACE reads using MiXCR and keeps one entry per CDR3 protein. The sample has about 1.1 million distinct CDR3 sequences; less than 45% are singletons. This clonotype came up a few times. This chain connects TRBV6-2 or TRBV6-3 to TRBJ1-2; 9 bases align to TRBD1. Source material: blood. The TCR was taken from a man aged 18 to 30 in good health. The CDR3 coding sequence is TGTGCCAGCAGCCGCCCGGGACAGGGAAACTATGGCTACACCTTC. Translation: CASSRPGQGNYGYTF.